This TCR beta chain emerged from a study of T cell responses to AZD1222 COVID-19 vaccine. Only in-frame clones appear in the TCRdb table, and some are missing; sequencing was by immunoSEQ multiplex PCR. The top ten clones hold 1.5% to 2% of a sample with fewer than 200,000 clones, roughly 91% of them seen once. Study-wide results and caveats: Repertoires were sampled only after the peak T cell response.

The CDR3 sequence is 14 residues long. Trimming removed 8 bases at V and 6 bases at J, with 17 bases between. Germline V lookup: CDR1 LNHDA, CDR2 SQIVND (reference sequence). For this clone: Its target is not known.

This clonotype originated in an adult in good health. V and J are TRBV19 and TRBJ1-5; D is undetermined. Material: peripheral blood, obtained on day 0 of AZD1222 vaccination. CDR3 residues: CASEGGPGGQPQHF. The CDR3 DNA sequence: TGTGCCAGTGAAGGCGGCCCCGGAGGTCAGCCCCAGCATTTT. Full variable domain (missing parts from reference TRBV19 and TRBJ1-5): DGGITQSPKYLFRKEGQNVTLSCEQNLNHDAMYWYRQDPGQGLRLIYYSQIVNDFQKGDIAEGYSVSREKKESFPLTVTSAQKNPTAFYLCASEGGPGGQPQHFGDGTRLSIL.